Below, 24 T cell receptor beta chains from the same sample are listed, as sequenced in a study of shared clonotypes between healthy human individuals. Profiled with immunoSEQ multiplex PCR; TCRdb holds only in-frame clones, not every one. Among under 1,100,000 clones listed, approximately 80% were seen once. The sample consisted of memory CD4+ T cells from PBMCs. As to subset: CD45RA-negative fraction. These receptors all stem from a man younger than 35 in good health. Some clones in this sample may be carry-over from other donors' samples.

This clone was observed a handful of times. The chain uses TRBV7-8 and TRBJ1-1, with D possibly matching TRBD1 (6 bases). There are 14 residues in the CDR3. In germline, CDR1 is SGHVS, CDR2 FQNEAQ. The germline V and J ends were trimmed by 5 bases and 1 base, with 11 bases remaining between them. The CDR3, as DNA: TGTGCCAGCAGCCTAAAGACAGGGAACACTGAAGCTTTCTTT. Its protein product is CASSLKTGNTEAFF.

The chain couples TRBV30 to TRBJ2-3, with 12 bases matching TRBD2. Germline values: CDR1 GTSNPN, CDR2 SVGIG (reference sequence). Trimming at V came to 3 bases and at J to 6 bases, leaving 10 bases not matched to a gene. The CDR3 is 16 amino acids. CDR3 residues: CAWSPRLAGGADTQYF. CDR3 in DNA: TGTGCCTGGAGCCCAAGGCTAGCGGGAGGGGCGGATACGCAGTATTTT.

This clone is a singleton in its sample. This chain joins TRBV28 and TRBJ2-6; D may be TRBD2 (5 bases). V was pared by 5 bases and J by 0 bases, with 11 bases between. From germline, CDR1 is MDHEN and CDR2 SYDVKM. The CDR3 has 16 amino acids. The CDR3 region is CASSLGGASGANVLTF. CDR3 DNA: TGTGCCAGCAGTCTCGGAGGAGCCTCTGGGGCCAACGTCCTGACTTTC. Full variable domain (rest looked up from reference TRBV28 and TRBJ2-6): DVKVTQSSRYLVKRTGEKVFLECVQDMDHENMFWYRQDPGLGLRLIYFSYDVKMKEKGDIPEGYSVSREKKERFSLILESASTNQTSMYLCASSLGGASGANVLTFGAGSRLTVL.

This clone appeared many times. The sample carries other DNA sequences with the same CDR3. V and J are TRBV5-1 and TRBJ2-7; D not resolved. The CDR3 contains 11 residues. V was trimmed by 0 bases and J by 3 bases, leaving 1 base between them. CDR1 SGHRS and CDR2 YFSETQ come from the germline V gene. CDR3 sequence reads: CASSLDYEQYF. CDR3 DNA sequence: TGCGCCAGCAGCTTGGACTACGAGCAGTACTTC. Filled out from reference TRBV5-1 and TRBJ2-7, the complete variable domain reads KAGVTQTPRYLIKTRGQQVTLSCSPISGHRSVSWYQQTPGQGLQFLFEYFSETQRNKGNFPGRFSGRQFSNSRSEMNVSTLELGDSALYLCASSLDYEQYFGPGTRLTVT.

V gene TRBV9 combines with J gene TRBJ1-3, with D tentatively TRBD1 (5 bases). Germline lookup yields CDR1 SGDLS and CDR2 YYNGEE. Between the trimmed V and J ends, which lost 1 base and 7 bases, there was a span of 18 bases. The CDR3 is 16 amino acids. DNA of the CDR3: TGTGCCAGCAGCGTATTTCCCCAGACGGGGCGGAACACCATATATTTT. Amino acid sequence: CASSVFPQTGRNTIYF.

As regards this clone: Other DNA sequences from this sample encode an identical CDR3 as well. The chain has TRBV18 and TRBJ2-7, with 8 bases matching TRBD1. Germline trimming cut 3 bases from V and 6 bases from J; bases unmatched to any gene: 1. Per the germline V gene, CDR1 is KGHSH and CDR2 is LQKENI. The CDR3 runs 12 residues. The CDR3 loop reads CASSPTGGEQYF. The CDR3 bases are TGTGCCAGCTCACCTACAGGGGGCGAGCAGTACTTC.

The V gene is TRBV5-1, the J gene TRBJ2-7; the D is unclear. Looked up from germline, CDR1 is SGHRS and CDR2 is YFSETQ. This CDR3 comprises 10 residues. Trimming took 1 base from V and 6 from J, leaving 2 bases between them. The CDR3 coding sequence is TGCGCCAGCAGCTTGTCCGAGCAGTACTTC. Translated: CASSLSEQYF.

This CDR3 reads CASRKLTGNSNQPQHF. The CDR3 DNA is TGTGCCAGTAGAAAACTGACAGGGAATAGCAATCAGCCCCAGCATTTT. The rearrangement uses TRBV19 and TRBJ1-5; TRBD1 aligns across 7 bases. This CDR3 has 16 residues. The trim removed 6 bases at V and 0 bases at J, leaving 8 bases unmatched. Germline values: CDR1 LNHDA, CDR2 SQIVND (reference sequence). Filled out from reference TRBV19 and TRBJ1-5, the complete variable domain reads DGGITQSPKYLFRKEGQNVTLSCEQNLNHDAMYWYRQDPGQGLRLIYYSQIVNDFQKGDIAEGYSVSREKKESFPLTVTSAQKNPTAFYLCASRKLTGNSNQPQHFGDGTRLSIL.

The J gene is TRBJ2-5, the V gene TRBV4-1; 11 positions agree with TRBD2. The CDR3 length is 17 residues. Germline lookup yields CDR1 MGHRA and CDR2 YSYEKL. After removal of 3 bases from V and 5 bases from J, the junction contained 11 bases not matched to a gene. The CDR3 DNA follows: TGCGCCAGCAGCCAGGAGGGAGTAGCGGGAGGGAAGGAGACCCAGTACTTC. Its translation is CASSQEGVAGGKETQYF.

The sample holds many counts of this clone. CDR3 amino acids: CASSITENTEAFF. CDR3 DNA: TGTGCCAGCAGTATTACGGAGAACACTGAAGCTTTCTTT. The V call is TRBV2, the J call TRBJ1-1; unclear D gene. CDR3 size: 13 residues. The V and J ends lost 5 bases and 1 base respectively, with 8 bases between them. CDR1 is SNHLY and CDR2 is FYNNEI in the germline V gene.

J is TRBJ1-2 and V is TRBV19; no firm D call. Germline CDR1 and CDR2: LNHDA and SQIVND (reference sequence). There are 15 residues in the CDR3. V lost 2 bases to trimming and J lost 5 bases, with 15 bases between them. The CDR3: CASSIWTAGPYGYTF. CDR3 in DNA: TGTGCCAGTAGTATATGGACTGCCGGCCCTTATGGCTACACCTTC.

This clone was recorded only once. The CDR3 bases are TGTGCCAGCACGCCGACAGGGGAGGTAACTGAAGCTTTCTTT. Translated: CASTPTGEVTEAFF. This chain uses TRBV9 with TRBJ1-1, with 8 positions matching TRBD1. The length of the CDR3 is 14 residues. With 6 bases clipped from V and 5 bases from J, the junction kept 9 bases outside the gene matches. Germline V CDR1 and CDR2: SGDLS, YYNGEE.

Worth noting for this clone: A single base separates this from a much larger clone, so it may be a read error. Other DNA sequences in this sample translate to the same CDR3. The chain joins TRBV29-1 to TRBJ2-3; 10 positions match TRBD1. CDR1 and CDR2 from the germline V gene are SQVTM and ANQGSEA. V shed 4 bases and J 3 bases; nucleotides not matched to a gene: 1. The CDR3 has 13 residues. The DNA for the CDR3 is TGCAGCGTTGGGACAGGGGGGACAGATACGCAGTATTTT. It yields the protein CSVGTGGTDTQYF.

The J gene is TRBJ2-5, the V gene TRBV11-2, with D perhaps TRBD1 (5 bases). From germline, CDR1 is SGHAT and CDR2 FQNNGV. The CDR3 consists of 13 residues. The ends were cut back, 7 bases at V and 5 bases at J, with 14 bases in the middle. The CDR3 sequence is CASTPRPGETQYF. The CDR3 DNA sequence: TGTGCCAGCACCCCCCGCCCAGGGGAGACCCAGTACTTC.

The chain carries TRBV18 and TRBJ1-3; a weak D match, TRBD1 (6 bases). The germline V gene encodes CDR1 KGHSH and CDR2 LQKENI. Trimming shortened V by 2 bases and J by 4 bases, and 9 bases separated the two germline ends. This CDR3 contains 14 residues. Here the CDR3 reads CASSPGQLGNTIYF. The CDR3 coding sequence is TGTGCCAGCTCACCAGGACAGTTAGGAAACACCATATATTTT.

The chain links TRBV28 to TRBJ2-5, with D perhaps matching TRBD2 (5 bases). Germline CDR1 and CDR2: MDHEN and SYDVKM. V gave up 8 bases and J gave up 1 base, with 17 bases separating them. The CDR3 is 15 amino acids. CDR3 sequence: CASGRTGSGQETQYF. For the CDR3, the DNA is TGTGCCAGCGGGAGAACCGGAAGCGGCCAAGAGACCCAGTACTTC. Filled out from reference TRBV28 and TRBJ2-5, the complete variable domain reads DVKVTQSSRYLVKRTGEKVFLECVQDMDHENMFWYRQDPGLGLRLIYFSYDVKMKEKGDIPEGYSVSREKKERFSLILESASTNQTSMYLCASGRTGSGQETQYFGPGTRLLVL.

The gene calls are TRBV5-1 and TRBJ2-6; D ambiguous. Deletions cut 0 bases from V and 1 base from J, with 8 bases between. CDR3 length: 16 residues. Germline V CDR1 and CDR2: SGHRS, YFSETQ. CDR3 protein: CASSLGIWSGANVLTF. In nucleotides, the CDR3 is TGCGCCAGCAGCTTGGGTATCTGGTCTGGGGCCAACGTCCTGACTTTC.

The rearrangement uses TRBV6-6 and TRBJ1-2; 8 bases line up with TRBD1. V trimming: 7 bases; J trimming: 9 bases; junction bases outside the gene matches: 16. Germline V gene sequence: CDR1 MNHNY, CDR2 SVGAGI (reference sequence). The CDR3 consists of 15 residues. The DNA of the CDR3 is TGTGCCAGCACCACCCCAAGATCAGGGGGCCAGAGCTACACCTTC. Its translation is CASTTPRSGGQSYTF.

This clone was found a few times. The chain uses TRBV19 and TRBJ2-2; D remains unclear. Germline-derived CDR1 and CDR2 are LNHDA and SQIVND (reference sequence). Trimming pared 11 bases from V and 1 base from J, leaving 11 bases between. The CDR3 loop spans 13 amino acids. Here the CDR3 DNA reads TGTGCCGCGACGGACGGGAACACCGGGGAGCTGTTTTTT. Amino acid sequence: CAATDGNTGELFF.

V and J are TRBV7-9 and TRBJ1-1, with no clear D. V dropped 5 bases and J dropped 6 bases, with 10 bases sitting between them. The CDR3 covers 12 residues. The germline V gene has CDR1 SEHNR and CDR2 FQNEAQ (reference sequence). CDR3 sequence: CASSLRGPEAFF. The CDR3 coding sequence is TGTGCCAGCAGCCTACGTGGGCCTGAAGCTTTCTTT. Full variable domain (remainder filled in from reference TRBV7-9 and TRBJ1-1): DTGVSQNPRHKITKRGQNVTFRCDPISEHNRLYWYRQTLGQGPEFLTYFQNEAQLEKSRLLSDRFSAERPKGSFSTLEIQRTEQGDSAMYLCASSLRGPEAFFGQGTRLTVV.

This sequence joins TRBV21-1 and TRBJ2-1. TRBV21-1 is reported as a pseudogene. The CDR3 covers 11 residues. The CDR3 here is CASRVKNEQFF. CDR3 bases: TGTGCCAGCAGAGTTAAGAATGAGCAGTTCTTC.

A word on this clone: In the same sample, other DNA sequences code for this CDR3. The V and J genes are TRBV5-1 and TRBJ1-2; the match to TRBD1 covers 12 bases. Germline V CDR1 and CDR2: SGHRS, YFSETQ. This CDR3 comprises 13 residues. The junction had 6 bases not matched to a gene; V was cut back by 7 bases and J by 8 bases. In DNA form, the CDR3 reads TGCGCCAGCTCGACCGGGACAGGGGGCGGCTACACCTTC. Protein product: CASSTGTGGGYTF.

This sequence joins TRBV18 and TRBJ2-1; 11 nucleotides match TRBD2. The germline V gene encodes CDR1 KGHSH and CDR2 LQKENI. The V gene end was trimmed by 6 bases and the J gene end by 7 bases; junction bases not matched to a gene: 5. The length of the CDR3 is 14 residues. CDR3 sequence reads: CASSQLAGDNEQFF. In DNA form, the CDR3 reads TGTGCCAGCTCGCAACTAGCGGGAGATAATGAGCAGTTCTTC.

V gene TRBV28 combines with J gene TRBJ2-3, with D possibly called TRBD1 or TRBD2 (6 bases each). Germline V gives CDR1 MDHEN, CDR2 SYDVKM. The CDR3 covers 15 residues. The V and J ends lost 5 bases and 1 base respectively, with 13 bases between them. The CDR3 nucleotides are TGTGCCAGCAGTAGGTCTAGGGGGGGCACAGATACGCAGTATTTT. As protein: CASSRSRGGTDTQYF.